These 5 T cell receptor beta chains were all obtained from the same sample, sequenced in a study of T cell responses to AZD1222 COVID-19 vaccine. TCRdb's table, derived via immunoSEQ multiplex PCR, lists solely in-frame clones and lacks some. The table records 150,000 to 200,000 clones, around 93% of them present only once. The sequencing used peripheral blood, collected on day 0 of AZD1222 vaccination. All receptors derive from an adult in good health.

This chain links TRBV24-1 with TRBJ2-1; 10 nucleotides agree with TRBD2. The germline V gene has CDR1 KGHDR and CDR2 SFDVKD. The V gene end was trimmed by 3 bases and the J gene end by 8 bases; junction bases not matched to a gene: 18. This CDR3 region has 19 residues. The CDR3 sequence is CATSDRRSASGRAEDEQFF. CDR3 nucleotides: TGTGCCACCAGTGATCGAAGGTCCGCCAGCGGGAGGGCCGAGGATGAGCAGTTCTTC.

The chain recombines TRBV13 with TRBJ2-1; D tentatively reads TRBD1 or TRBD2 (6 bases each). Germline assignment: CDR1 PRHDT and CDR2 FYEKMQ (reference sequence). The V end lost 6 bases, the J end lost 2 bases, and 11 bases lay between the germline ends. This CDR3 is built from 14 residues. DNA of the CDR3: TGTGCCAGCAGAGAAGGGGGGACCTACAATGAGCAGTTCTTC. Translation: CASREGGTYNEQFF. Looking up the rest from reference TRBV13 and TRBJ2-1 gives the full variable domain: AAGVIQSPRHLIKEKRETATLKCYPIPRHDTVYWYQQGPGQDPQFLISFYEKMQSDKGSIPDRFSAQQFSDYHSELNMSSLELGDSALYFCASREGGTYNEQFFGPGTRLTVL.

The V and J genes are TRBV9 and TRBJ1-3; possibly TRBD1 for D (6 bases). V lost 3 bases and J 0 bases, leaving 16 bases between the germline ends. Germline CDR1 reads SGDLS; CDR2 reads YYNGEE. The CDR3 has 17 residues. The CDR3 bases are TGTGCCAGCAGCGGCGGACAGCCCGAGAGCTCTGGAAACACCATATATTTT. It encodes CASSGGQPESSGNTIYF.

The chain joins TRBV14 to TRBJ1-1; 7 bases match TRBD1. Germline V gene lookup returns CDR1 SGHDN and CDR2 FVKESK. This CDR3 comprises 16 residues. V trimming: 0 bases; J trimming: 3 bases; junction bases outside the gene matches: 7. The CDR3 sequence: CASSQDWVGGYTEAFF. The CDR3 region has the DNA TGTGCCAGCAGCCAAGATTGGGTAGGGGGCTACACTGAAGCTTTCTTT.

The chain employs TRBV4-1 and TRBJ2-3; no definite D call. The CDR3 sequence is 12 residues long. Trimming took off 2 bases at V and 8 bases at J, with 8 bases between the two ends. Germline-derived CDR1 and CDR2 are MGHRA and YSYEKL. CDR3 bases: TGCGCCAGCAGCCAACGTCCAGGTACGCAGTATTTT. Amino acids: CASSQRPGTQYF.